Below are 26 T cell receptor beta chains sequenced from a single sample in a study of blood T cells in healthy people across ages. Alongside a J-beta primer mix, a sample-barcoded 5' primer served in a second PCR lasting 7 to 11 cycles. TCRdb redid the calling of the 5' RACE reads with MiXCR, one entry per CDR3 protein. Of some 920,000 distinct CDR3 sequences in the sample, 51% are singletons; the top ten hold about a fifth. Sequenced sample: blood. The receptors originated from a woman aged 55 to 70 in good health.

The chain links TRBV15 to TRBJ2-5; a possible D gene is TRBD1 (6 bases). Per germline, CDR1 LNHNV and CDR2 YYDKDF (reference sequence). This CDR3 has 14 residues. Trimming left V 2 bases short and J 4 bases short, with 11 bases between. The CDR3 DNA is TGTGCCACCAGCAGACACAGGGACCGAGAGACCCAGTACTTC. Translating it yields CATSRHRDRETQYF.

The chain carries TRBV12-5 and TRBJ2-3; the D is unclear. This CDR3 spans 15 amino acids. The germline V gene has CDR1 LGHNT and CDR2 FRNRAP. Trimming pared 1 base from V and 2 bases from J, leaving 10 bases between. The CDR3: CASGLEGKTTDTQYF. DNA of the CDR3: TGTGCTAGTGGTTTGGAGGGAAAAACCACAGATACGCAGTATTTT.

In this sample, this clonotype turned up a few times. The chain uses TRBV4-1 and TRBJ2-4; maybe TRBD2 (5 bases). CDR3 length: 14 residues. Germline CDR1 MGHRA, CDR2 YSYEKL. The V and J ends lost 3 bases and 4 bases respectively, with 10 bases between them. DNA of the CDR3: TGCGCCAGCAGCCACGCGGGCAGTAAAAACATTCAGTACTTC. Its protein is CASSHAGSKNIQYF.

This clonotype was seen at least ten times. CDR3 nucleotides: TGTGCCAGCAGCCCTAGGGCGGGAGGACGAACAGATACGCAGTATTTT. It translates to CASSPRAGGRTDTQYF. The rearrangement uses TRBV7-3 and TRBJ2-3; TRBD2 aligns across 8 bases. Germline CDR1 reads SGHTA; CDR2 reads FQGTGA. The J segment lost 3 bases and the V segment lost 5 bases, leaving 10 bases of the junction unmatched. The CDR3 is 16 residues long. Using reference TRBV7-3 and TRBJ2-3 for the parts outside the CDR3, the full variable domain is GAGVSQTPSNKVTEKGKYVELRCDPISGHTALYWYRQSLGQGPEFLIYFQGTGAADDSGLPNDRFFAVRPEGSVSTLKIQRTERGDSAVYLCASSPRAGGRTDTQYFGPGTRLTVL.

The chain couples TRBV4-2 to TRBJ2-1, with 7 positions matching TRBD2. The trim removed 0 bases at V and 6 bases at J, leaving 5 bases unmatched. Germline CDR1 reads LGHNA; CDR2 reads YNFKEQ. The CDR3 spans 15 residues. The CDR3 region is CASSQDPTSFNEQFF. The CDR3, as DNA: TGTGCCAGCAGCCAAGATCCGACTAGCTTCAATGAGCAGTTCTTC.

The gene calls are TRBV24-1 and TRBJ2-3; 7 nucleotides align to TRBD2. Trimming took 4 bases from V and 5 from J; bases not matched to a gene: 8. The CDR3 is 15 residues long. The germline V gene has CDR1 KGHDR and CDR2 SFDVKD. The CDR3 coding sequence is TGTGCCACCAGTGACCCCGTTACTAGCGAAGATACGCAGTATTTT. It specifies CATSDPVTSEDTQYF.

This clonotype showed up just a few times. The V call is TRBV28, the J call TRBJ2-5; 12 bases line up with TRBD1. The germline CDR1 and CDR2 sequences are MDHEN and SYDVKM. With 8 bases clipped from V and 5 bases from J, the junction kept 12 bases outside the gene matches. This CDR3 comprises 16 residues. CDR3 region: CASEAAGTGGEETQYF. As DNA, the CDR3 is TGTGCCAGCGAAGCGGCTGGGACAGGGGGCGAGGAGACCCAGTACTTC.

The chain joins TRBV7-9 to TRBJ2-3; D might be TRBD2 (6 bases). Trimming took off 2 bases at V and 6 bases at J, with 21 bases between the two ends. This CDR3 has 17 residues. CDR1 is SEHNR and CDR2 is FQNEAQ in the germline V gene (reference sequence). The CDR3 loop reads CASSLYLFRESVDTQYF. CDR3 DNA sequence: TGTGCCAGCAGCTTATATCTTTTCCGGGAGTCCGTTGATACGCAGTATTTT.

The rearrangement joins TRBV20-1 to TRBJ2-1, with D perhaps TRBD2 (5 bases). V shed 5 bases and J shed 5 bases, with 13 bases lying between them. The CDR3 totals 13 residues. CDR1 and CDR2 from the germline V gene are DFQATT and SNEGSKA (reference sequence). CDR3 nucleotides: TGCAGTGCTGCCAGGACTGCTCACAATGAGCAGTTCTTC. This codes for CSAARTAHNEQFF.

This clonotype was observed at least ten times. The chain uses TRBV7-2 and TRBJ2-3, with 8 bases fitting TRBD2. The ends lost 6 bases at V and 1 base at J; junction bases unmatched: 18. The V gene's germline CDR1 is SGHTA and CDR2 FQGNSA. The CDR3 has 19 amino acids. This CDR3 reads CASRGDRGRTPGRTDTQYF. For the CDR3, the DNA is TGTGCCAGCAGGGGGGATCGCGGGAGGACTCCCGGGCGCACAGATACGCAGTATTTT.

The rearrangement joins TRBV3-1 to TRBJ2-5; D gene ambiguous. Trimming pared 3 bases from V and 11 bases from J, leaving 13 bases between. Germline CDR1 is LGHDT and CDR2 is YNNKEL (reference sequence). The CDR3 spans 12 residues. The CDR3, as DNA: TGTGCCAGCAGCCAGACCTACGAGGAGCAGTACTTC. This gives the protein CASSQTYEEQYF.

V usage is TRBV20-1 and J usage is TRBJ1-1, with D unclear. Germline CDR1 is DFQATT and CDR2 is SNEGSKA (reference sequence). V lost 6 bases to trimming and J lost 2 bases, with 19 bases between them. This CDR3 contains 15 residues. CDR3 sequence reads: CSAPPNRVSNTEAFF. The CDR3 coding sequence is TGCAGTGCCCCGCCGAATCGGGTGTCCAACACTGAAGCTTTCTTT.

This clonotype was counted between two and nine times. CDR3 bases: TGTGCCAGCAGCTTAGGGACAGGGGGCGCAGAAAAACTGTTTTTT. Protein product: CASSLGTGGAEKLFF. This chain joins TRBV7-9 and TRBJ1-4; the match to TRBD1 covers 11 bases. V shed 1 base and J 8 bases; nucleotides not matched to a gene: 3. The germline V gene has CDR1 SEHNR and CDR2 FQNEAQ (reference sequence). The length of the CDR3 is 15 residues. The whole variable domain, filled in from reference TRBV7-9 and TRBJ1-4, reads DTGVSQNPRHKITKRGQNVTFRCDPISEHNRLYWYRQTLGQGPEFLTYFQNEAQLEKSRLLSDRFSAERPKGSFSTLEIQRTEQGDSAMYLCASSLGTGGAEKLFFGSGTQLSVL.

This clonotype was counted a single time. V and J are TRBV20-1 and TRBJ2-2; 8 bases fit TRBD2. The CDR3 is 15 residues long. V shed 2 bases and J 2 bases; nucleotides not matched to a gene: 4. Germline V gene data show CDR1 as DFQATT and CDR2 as SNEGSKA (reference sequence). CDR3 in amino acids: CSARTSGRNTGELFF. In DNA form, the CDR3 reads TGCAGTGCTAGAACCAGCGGGAGAAACACCGGGGAGCTGTTTTTT.

The chain is built from TRBV4-2 and TRBJ2-6; D may be TRBD1 or TRBD2 (5 bases each). V lost 0 bases, J lost 1 base, and 16 bases lay in between. This CDR3 region has 19 residues. The germline V gene has CDR1 LGHNA and CDR2 YNFKEQ. This chain's CDR3 is CASSQEPHGTASGANVLTF. Here the CDR3 DNA reads TGTGCCAGCAGCCAAGAGCCCCACGGGACGGCATCTGGGGCCAACGTCCTGACTTTC.

V gene TRBV7-2 combines with J gene TRBJ1-5, with TRBD1 as a possible D gene (5 bases). This CDR3 is 16 amino acids long. The ends were cut back, 4 bases at V and 3 bases at J, with 16 bases in the middle. Germline V CDR1 and CDR2: SGHTA, FQGNSA. In DNA, the CDR3 is TGTGCCAGCAGCTCCCACGGGACCCCTACCAATCAGCCCCAGCATTTT. Translation: CASSSHGTPTNQPQHF.

This clonotype was counted a few times. The V and J genes are TRBV2 and TRBJ2-4; the match to TRBD1 covers 9 bases. CDR3 size: 15 residues. From germline, CDR1 is SNHLY and CDR2 FYNNEI. J lost 8 bases, V lost 5 bases, and 10 bases had no gene match. The CDR3 coding sequence is TGTGCCAGCAGTTACTCCCGGGACAGGGCTGACATTCAGTACTTC. Translated, it gives CASSYSRDRADIQYF.

The V gene is TRBV7-6, the J gene TRBJ2-5, with D uncertain. The J call is doubtful: the DNA matches TRBJ2-7 better. Germline loops: CDR1 SGHVS, CDR2 FNYEAQ. The CDR3 is 15 amino acids. The CDR3 DNA reads as TGTGCCAGCAGCTCGGCGGCGAACCACCTGTACGAGCAGTACTTC. Its protein product is CASSSAANHLYEQYF.

This clonotype was seen a single time. This sequence joins TRBV5-1 and TRBJ2-1; either TRBD1 or TRBD2 may supply D (5 bases each). This CDR3 is built from 14 residues. Trimming left V 4 bases short and J 6 bases short, with 14 bases between. Germline V gene data show CDR1 as SGHRS and CDR2 as YFSETQ. The CDR3, as DNA: TGCGCCAGCAGCGGGGAAACTAGGGGCAATGAGCAGTTCTTC. Translating gives CASSGETRGNEQFF.

The chain employs TRBV10-2 and TRBJ1-2; D is ambiguous. This CDR3 region has 12 residues. Germline V CDR1 and CDR2: WSHSY, SAAADI. Trimming took off 7 bases at V and 2 bases at J, with 8 bases between the two ends. The CDR3: CASKGKNYGYTF. The CDR3 nucleotides are TGCGCCAGCAAAGGCAAAAACTATGGCTACACCTTC.

In this sample, this clonotype turned up a few times. J is TRBJ2-1 and V is TRBV19; D gene ambiguous. The germline CDR1 and CDR2 sequences are LNHDA and SQIVND (reference sequence). The CDR3 length is 12 residues. Trimming took 6 bases from V and 2 from J, leaving 5 bases between them. This CDR3 is CASRGTYNEQFF. The CDR3 DNA sequence: TGTGCCAGTAGGGGTACCTACAATGAGCAGTTCTTC.

This chain connects TRBV20-1 to TRBJ2-5; maybe TRBD2 (6 bases). Germline V lookup: CDR1 DFQATT, CDR2 SNEGSKA (reference sequence). Trimming left V 6 bases short and J 2 bases short, with 16 bases between. The CDR3 consists of 14 residues. CDR3 in amino acids: CSAPQAGEQETQYF. CDR3 nucleotides: TGCAGTGCGCCCCAAGCGGGCGAACAAGAGACCCAGTACTTC.

A single count supports this clonotype. This chain uses TRBV18 with TRBJ1-2; 9 bases agree with TRBD1. Germline CDR1 KGHSH, CDR2 LQKENI. V shed 8 bases and J 6 bases; nucleotides not matched to a gene: 10. This CDR3 is built from 14 residues. The CDR3 reads CASTLRQGVDGYTF. CDR3 nucleotide sequence: TGTGCCAGCACCCTACGACAGGGGGTGGATGGCTACACCTTC.

The chain is built from TRBV7-9 and TRBJ2-3, with D perhaps matching TRBD2 (6 bases). Germline values: CDR1 SEHNR, CDR2 FQNEAQ (reference sequence). Trimming removed 5 bases at V and 1 base at J, with 10 bases between. The length of the CDR3 is 14 residues. The CDR3 here is CASSRASGTDTQYF. The CDR3 coding sequence is TGTGCCAGCAGCAGGGCTAGCGGCACAGATACGCAGTATTTT.

V is TRBV20-1 and J is TRBJ2-5; the match to TRBD2 covers 7 bases. The J call may not be correct, given that the DNA end is closer to TRBJ2-7. In germline, CDR1 is DFQATT, CDR2 SNEGSKA (reference sequence). The CDR3 covers 14 residues. This CDR3 reads CSAFFSGLGGEQYF. The CDR3 DNA reads as TGCAGTGCTTTCTTTAGCGGGCTCGGTGGCGAGCAGTACTTC.

This clonotype was seen only a few times. The chain recombines TRBV7-2 with TRBJ2-3, with a tentative D call TRBD2 (5 bases). V lost 3 bases, J lost 5 bases, and 12 bases lay in between. CDR1 and CDR2 (germline): SGHTA, FQGNSA. This CDR3 region has 14 residues. CDR3 residues: CASSFLPAGDTQYF. The CDR3 nucleotides read TGTGCCAGCAGCTTCTTGCCGGCGGGAGATACGCAGTATTTT.